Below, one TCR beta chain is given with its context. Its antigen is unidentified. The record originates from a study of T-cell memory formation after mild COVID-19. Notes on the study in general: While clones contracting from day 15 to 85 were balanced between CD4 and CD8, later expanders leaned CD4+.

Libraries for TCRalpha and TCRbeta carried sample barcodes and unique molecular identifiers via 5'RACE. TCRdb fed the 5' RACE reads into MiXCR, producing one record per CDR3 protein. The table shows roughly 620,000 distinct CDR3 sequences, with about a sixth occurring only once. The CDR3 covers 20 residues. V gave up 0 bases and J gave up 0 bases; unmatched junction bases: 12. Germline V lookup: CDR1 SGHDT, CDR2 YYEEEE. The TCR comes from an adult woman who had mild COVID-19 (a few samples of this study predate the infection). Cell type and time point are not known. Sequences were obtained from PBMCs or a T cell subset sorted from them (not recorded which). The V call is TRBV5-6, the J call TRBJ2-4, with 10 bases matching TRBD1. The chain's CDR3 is CASSLALGQGRYLAKNIQYF. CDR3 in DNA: TGTGCCAGCAGCTTGGCGCTGGGACAGGGGCGTTATCTAGCCAAAAACATTCAGTACTTC.